A single sample is the source of the 19 T cell receptor beta chains below, sequenced in a study of beta chain features in type 1 diabetes. Broader study findings: Significant though moderate, a shortening of TCRB CDR3s appeared in all four CD4+ subsets of Type 1 diabetes patients.

Their antigens remain unidentified. Reverse transcribing all isolated RNA meant expressed TCRB transcripts were sequenced. Sequenced by immunoSEQ multiplex PCR; TCRdb stores in-frame clones only, minus some. The table has roughly 700,000 clones, roughly an eighth seen once. The sample consisted of naive CD4+ T cells from blood. These receptors were taken from a man aged 18-30 years with type 1 diabetes.

This clone has only a few counts. The chain is built from TRBV30 and TRBJ2-1; D perhaps matches TRBD1 (5 bases). Trimming took 4 bases from V and 9 from J, leaving 16 bases between them. Germline V gene sequence: CDR1 GTSNPN, CDR2 SVGIG (reference sequence). There are 13 residues in the CDR3. The CDR3 loop is CAWTAGKGIEQFF. The CDR3 nucleotides read TGTGCCTGGACCGCAGGGAAGGGGATTGAGCAGTTCTTC.

The J gene is TRBJ1-1, the V gene TRBV6-5; D is undetermined. CDR1 is MNHEY, CDR2 SVGAGI, per germline. V lost 7 bases, J lost 4 bases, and 16 bases lay in between. The CDR3 spans 14 residues. CDR3: CASTSSWGGTEAFF. The CDR3 DNA reads as TGTGCCAGCACCTCTTCGTGGGGTGGCACTGAAGCTTTCTTT.

This chain joins TRBV5-6 and TRBJ2-7; D not certain. The CDR3 extends over 13 amino acids. Trimming pared 5 bases from V and 6 bases from J, leaving 15 bases between. Germline V gives CDR1 SGHDT, CDR2 YYEEEE. The DNA for the CDR3 is TGTGCCAGCAGGGGCGAGAGGCCCGGCGAGCAGTACTTC. This sequence encodes CASRGERPGEQYF.

The chain recombines TRBV19 with TRBJ2-7, with TRBD2 as a possible D gene (5 bases). Germline CDR1 is LNHDA and CDR2 is SQIVND (reference sequence). V was pared by 6 bases and J by 2 bases, with 8 bases between. The CDR3 is made up of 12 amino acids. The CDR3 loop reads CASRDYAYEQYF. The CDR3, as DNA: TGTGCCAGTAGAGACTACGCCTACGAGCAGTACTTC.

This clone was recorded only once. The genes are TRBV12-5 and TRBJ1-1, with 8 bases that match TRBD1. CDR3 size: 15 residues. Germline-derived CDR1 and CDR2 are LGHNT and FRNRAP. V lost 3 bases to trimming and J lost 1 base; unmatched junction nucleotides: 4. CDR3 sequence (DNA): TGTGCTAGTGGTTTAGGACAGGGAGGGAACACTGAAGCTTTCTTT. Its protein is CASGLGQGGNTEAFF.

Worth noting for this clone: This CDR3 is also generated by other DNA sequences in the sample. The chain employs TRBV30 and TRBJ1-5; D unclear. There are 13 residues in the CDR3. Germline V gene sequence: CDR1 GTSNPN, CDR2 SVGIG (reference sequence). V was trimmed by 0 bases and J by 5 bases, leaving 8 bases between them. This CDR3 reads CAWSVGTDQPQHF. CDR3 nucleotide sequence: TGTGCCTGGAGTGTTGGTACCGATCAGCCCCAGCATTTT.

This clone came up many times. The sample has other DNA sequences that encode this CDR3 too. This sequence joins TRBV28 and TRBJ1-6, with D unresolved. Germline-derived CDR1 and CDR2 are MDHEN and SYDVKM. The CDR3 is made up of 11 amino acids. V dropped 4 bases and J dropped 5 bases, with 0 bases sitting between them. The DNA for the CDR3 is TGTGCCAGCAGTTATAATTCACCCCTCCACTTT. Translation gives CASSYNSPLHF.

The J gene is TRBJ2-3, the V gene TRBV27; TRBD2 aligns across 11 bases. J lost 4 bases, V lost 4 bases, and 4 bases had no gene match. The germline gives CDR1 MNHEY, CDR2 SMNVEV (reference sequence). This CDR3 has 15 amino acids. CDR3 protein: CASSSIAGGPDTQYF. The CDR3, as DNA: TGTGCCAGCAGTTCCATAGCGGGGGGGCCAGATACGCAGTATTTT.

This clone was seen a handful of times. V is TRBV5-4 and J is TRBJ1-6; 8 nucleotides agree with TRBD1. This CDR3 has 17 residues. V was clipped by 2 bases and J by 8 bases; unmatched bases: 12. In germline, CDR1 is SGHNT, CDR2 YYREEE (reference sequence). DNA for the CDR3: TGTGCCAGCAGCTTTAGGGCCGTTCAGGGGGCTGATTCACCCCTCCACTTT. Its translation: CASSFRAVQGADSPLHF.

This clone was recorded a few times. The chain is built from TRBV6-5 and TRBJ1-1; TRBD1 agrees at 8 bases. CDR1 MNHEY and CDR2 SVGAGI come from the germline V gene. J lost 7 bases, V lost 5 bases, and 9 bases had no gene match. The CDR3 extends over 14 amino acids. In DNA, the CDR3 is TGTGCCAGCAGTAACAGACAGGGGAGGGATGAAGCTTTCTTT. It translates to CASSNRQGRDEAFF.

This chain uses TRBV7-2 with TRBJ2-3; the D gene is possibly TRBD2 (5 bases). Trimming removed 5 bases from V and 10 bases from J, with 13 bases in between. Per germline, CDR1 SGHTA and CDR2 FQGNSA. The CDR3 is made up of 12 amino acids. Here the CDR3 reads CASSADLFSQYF. As DNA, the CDR3 is TGTGCCAGCAGCGCGGACTTGTTTTCGCAGTATTTT.

This chain connects TRBV7-9 to TRBJ1-1, with D hard to call. The V end lost 3 bases, the J end lost 1 base, and 3 bases lay between the germline ends. The CDR3 length is 12 residues. Germline V gene sequence: CDR1 SEHNR, CDR2 FQNEAQ (reference sequence). The CDR3 bases are TGTGCCAGCAGCTTTGAGAACACTGAAGCTTTCTTT. Translation gives CASSFENTEAFF.

This clone was seen more than once but under ten times. V is TRBV6-1 and J is TRBJ1-2; 9 positions match TRBD1. V shed 7 bases and J 3 bases; nucleotides not matched to a gene: 9. The CDR3 extends over 15 amino acids. Germline assignment: CDR1 MNHNS and CDR2 SASEGT. The CDR3 is CASTPWDREDYGYTF. As DNA, the CDR3 is TGTGCCAGCACCCCTTGGGACAGGGAGGACTATGGCTACACCTTC.

The V gene is TRBV7-9, the J gene TRBJ2-5; tentatively, D is TRBD2 (6 bases). Per germline, CDR1 SEHNR and CDR2 FQNEAQ (reference sequence). V was trimmed by 7 bases and J by 1 base, leaving 13 bases between them. The CDR3 has 14 amino acids. CDR3 region: CASTTPGVQETQYF. The DNA for the CDR3 is TGTGCCAGCACCACTCCGGGGGTCCAAGAGACCCAGTACTTC.

The chain employs TRBV2 and TRBJ2-2; D not certain. The V gene lost 6 bases and the J gene lost 8 bases, with 13 bases spanning the gap. Germline V gene lookup returns CDR1 SNHLY and CDR2 FYNNEI. This CDR3 has 13 residues. This CDR3 reads CASRDGLEGELFF. CDR3 bases: TGTGCCAGCAGGGACGGGTTGGAGGGGGAGCTGTTTTTT.

This clone was observed a few times. V usage is TRBV10-3 and J usage is TRBJ2-7; D is ambiguous. V lost 2 bases, J lost 2 bases, and 7 bases lay in between. Germline V gene lookup returns CDR1 ENHRY and CDR2 SYGVKD. The CDR3 is 13 residues long. The CDR3 coding sequence is TGTGCCATCAGTGAGGGCCCTCCCTACGAGCAGTACTTC. Its protein product is CAISEGPPYEQYF.

Turning to this clone: This CDR3 is also generated by other DNA sequences in the sample. This sequence joins TRBV7-9 and TRBJ2-6, with 7 positions matching TRBD1. The V gene's germline CDR1 is SEHNR and CDR2 FQNEAQ (reference sequence). This CDR3 is 15 amino acids long. The junction had 2 bases not matched to a gene; V was cut back by 2 bases and J by 4 bases. The CDR3 sequence is CASSLTGAGANVLTF. CDR3 in DNA: TGTGCCAGCAGCTTAACAGGGGCCGGGGCCAACGTCCTGACTTTC. The variable domain in full, with the rest retrieved from reference TRBV7-9 and TRBJ2-6, is DTGVSQNPRHKITKRGQNVTFRCDPISEHNRLYWYRQTLGQGPEFLTYFQNEAQLEKSRLLSDRFSAERPKGSFSTLEIQRTEQGDSAMYLCASSLTGAGANVLTFGAGSRLTVL.

This clone has a handful of counts. The chain recombines TRBV5-1 with TRBJ1-2; 7 bases map to TRBD1. CDR1 is SGHRS and CDR2 is YFSETQ in the germline V gene. This CDR3 contains 15 residues. J lost 4 bases, V lost 2 bases, and 8 bases had no gene match. This CDR3 reads CASSLTGDSRYGYTF. As DNA, the CDR3 is TGCGCCAGCAGCTTAACAGGGGACAGCCGCTATGGCTACACCTTC.

V and J are TRBV5-1 and TRBJ1-5; TRBD1 might be the D (6 bases). There are 14 residues in the CDR3. V was shortened by 4 bases and J by 4 bases, with 12 bases between the two germline ends. Germline V CDR1 and CDR2: SGHRS, YFSETQ. The CDR3 reads CASSIGQMNQPQHF. CDR3 DNA sequence: TGCGCCAGCAGCATCGGACAGATGAATCAGCCCCAGCATTTT.